These T cell receptor beta chains were read from a single sample in a study of T cell responses to AZD1222 COVID-19 vaccine. Repertoires were generated with immunoSEQ multiplex PCR, while TCRdb's copy carries only in-frame clones and drops some. The table has almost 80,000 clones, 75% to 90% seen once. The source material was peripheral blood, sampled on day 0 of AZD1222 vaccination. The receptors stem from an adult in good health. Each CDR3 is given with its conserved first and last residue. D genes are given only for firm matches. Part of the rows lack a size; the others show once, few, many or a class for expanded clones.

d_call,j_call,clone_size,v_call,cdr3_aa,cdr3_nt
.,TRBJ1-1,.,TRBV7-9,CASSLGGGYTEAFF,TGTGCCAGCAGCTTAGGCGGAGGGTACACTGAAGCTTTCTTT
.,TRBJ1-1,.,TRBV5-1,CASSLTANTEAFF,TGCGCCAGCAGCTTGACGGCTAACACTGAAGCTTTCTTT
.,TRBJ1-2,.,TRBV7-9,CASSLDPERGYTF,TGTGCCAGCAGCTTAGACCCAGAGCGCGGCTACACCTTC
TRBD1,TRBJ1-1,.,TRBV19,CASTHGQGRYTEAFF,TGTGCCAGCACCCACGGACAGGGCCGCTACACTGAAGCTTTCTTT
TRBD2,TRBJ2-3,.,TRBV7-6,CASSLEAGVGAGTQYF,TGTGCCAGCAGCTTAGAAGCGGGAGTCGGGGCGGGTACGCAGTATTTT
.,TRBJ1-4,.,TRBV7-2,CASSKGPQVNEKLFF,TGTGCCAGCAGCAAAGGACCGCAGGTTAATGAAAAACTGTTTTTT
.,TRBJ1-2,once,TRBV9,CASSPQGGRNSYGYTF,TGTGCCAGCAGCCCCCAGGGAGGGAGGAATTCCTATGGCTACACCTTC
TRBD2,TRBJ2-5,.,TRBV14,CASSTQRGWETQYF,TGTGCCAGCAGCACCCAGCGGGGGTGGGAGACCCAGTACTTC
TRBD2,TRBJ2-1,.,TRBV11-2,CARTTGGSSYNEQFF,TGTGCCAGGACTACCGGCGGGAGCTCCTACAATGAGCAGTTCTTC
.,TRBJ1-2,.,TRBV25-1,CASSDLLGYGYTF,TGTGCCAGCAGTGATCTCCTGGGCTATGGCTACACCTTC
TRBD1,TRBJ1-1,once,TRBV15,CATSEGTANTEAFF,TGTGCCACCAGCGAGGGGACAGCGAACACTGAAGCTTTCTTT
.,TRBJ1-6,.,TRBV10-3,CAIKGDNSPLHF,TGTGCCATCAAGGGGGATAATTCACCCCTCCACTTT
TRBD2,TRBJ2-2,.,TRBV7-9,CASSLAGPHNGELFF,TGTGCCAGCAGCCTAGCGGGCCCACATAACGGGGAGCTGTTTTTT
.,TRBJ2-5,.,TRBV7-7,CASSLDQGFTQTQYF,TGTGCCAGCAGCTTAGATCAGGGTTTCACACAGACCCAGTACTTC
.,TRBJ1-6,.,TRBV7-2,CASRDYRLGNSPLHF,TGTGCCAGCAGAGACTATCGGCTCGGCAATTCACCCCTCCACTTT
TRBD1,TRBJ1-5,.,TRBV29-1,CSVRQGNSNQPQHF,TGCAGCGTCCGACAGGGGAATAGCAATCAGCCCCAGCATTTT
.,TRBJ1-1,.,TRBV5-1,CASSSAHSSNTEAFF,TGCGCCAGCAGTTCCGCTCACAGCTCGAACACTGAAGCTTTCTTT
TRBD2,TRBJ2-4,.,TRBV10-1,CASSETGGPAKNIQYF,TGCGCCAGCAGTGAAACGGGAGGGCCGGCCAAAAACATTCAGTACTTC
TRBD1,TRBJ1-1,.,TRBV27,CASSSTGEVFSEAFF,TGTGCCAGCAGTTCGACAGGGGAAGTCTTCAGTGAAGCTTTCTTT